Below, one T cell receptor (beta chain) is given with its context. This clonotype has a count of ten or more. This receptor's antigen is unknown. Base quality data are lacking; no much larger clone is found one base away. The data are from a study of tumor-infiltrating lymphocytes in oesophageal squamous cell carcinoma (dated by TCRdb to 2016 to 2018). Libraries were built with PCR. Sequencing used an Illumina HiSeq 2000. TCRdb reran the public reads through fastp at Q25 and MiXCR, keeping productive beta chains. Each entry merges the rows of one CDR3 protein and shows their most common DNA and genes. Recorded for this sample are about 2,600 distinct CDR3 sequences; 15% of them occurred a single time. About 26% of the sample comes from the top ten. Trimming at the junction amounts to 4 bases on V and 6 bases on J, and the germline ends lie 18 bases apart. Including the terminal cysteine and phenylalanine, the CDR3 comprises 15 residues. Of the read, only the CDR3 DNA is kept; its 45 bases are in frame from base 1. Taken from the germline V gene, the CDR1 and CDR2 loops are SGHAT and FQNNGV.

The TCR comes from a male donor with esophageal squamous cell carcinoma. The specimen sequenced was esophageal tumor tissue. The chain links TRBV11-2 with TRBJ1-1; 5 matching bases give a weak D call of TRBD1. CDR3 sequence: CASSSWGRENPEAFF. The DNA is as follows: TGTGCCAGCAGCTCCTGGGGCAGGGAAAATCCTGAAGCTTTCTTT.